This entry lists 3 T cell receptor beta chains sequenced from one sample in a study of shared clonotypes between healthy human individuals. Here immunoSEQ multiplex PCR was the method, and the copy in TCRdb shows in-frame clones only, minus some. The sample lists more than 2,000,000 clones, around 94% seen once, with 0.13% to 0.15% in the top ten. Sequenced material: naive CD4+ T cells sorted from blood. Subset reported: CD45RA+ positively selected. The source is a man between 18 and 29 years old in good health.

The V call is TRBV2, the J call TRBJ1-1; tentative D call: TRBD1 (5 bases). V was cut by 6 bases and J by 7 bases, with 15 bases left in between. The CDR3 has 13 amino acids. CDR1 and CDR2 from the germline V gene are SNHLY and FYNNEI. CDR3 loop: CASRGDGKLEAFF. In DNA form, the CDR3 reads TGTGCCAGCAGGGGGGACGGGAAGCTTGAAGCTTTCTTT.

In this sample, this clone turned up once. This rearrangement joins TRBV19 to TRBJ2-3, with D maybe TRBD2 (5 bases). V was pared by 1 base and J by 0 bases, with 14 bases between. Germline V gives CDR1 LNHDA, CDR2 SQIVND (reference sequence). The CDR3 is made up of 17 amino acids. CDR3 coding DNA: TGTGCCAGTAGTATAGTGGGCCTCCGGGATAGCACAGATACGCAGTATTTT. Its protein is CASSIVGLRDSTDTQYF.

The chain joins TRBV18 to TRBJ2-5; D is undetermined. Per the germline V gene, CDR1 is KGHSH and CDR2 is LQKENI. The V end lost 4 bases, the J end lost 4 bases, and 16 bases lay between the germline ends. The CDR3 runs to 15 residues. The CDR3 region has the DNA TGTGCCAGCTCACTCGGGCGCCCGGACCCAGAGACCCAGTACTTC. This gives the protein CASSLGRPDPETQYF. The whole variable domain, filled in from reference TRBV18 and TRBJ2-5, reads NAGVMQNPRHLVRRRGQEARLRCSPMKGHSHVYWYRQLPEEGLKFMVYLQKENIIDESGMPKERFSAEFPKEGPSILRIQQVVRGDSAAYFCASSLGRPDPETQYFGPGTRLLVL.